This TCR beta chain appears in the sequencing data of a study of cytomegalovirus exposure and HLA in healthy donors. General observations from the study: According to the study, around 180 TCR beta chains were cytomegalovirus-associated. That first-cohort TCR clusters tended to co-occur in the roughly 130 validation repertoires was found in a later analysis.

The V and J ends lost 2 bases and 2 bases, in that order; junction bases with no gene match: 6. The CDR3 is 15 amino acids. Germline CDR1 is SQVTM and CDR2 is ANQGSEA. About this clone itself: Its antigen is unidentified.

Some clones are missing from TCRdb's copy, which holds only in-frame ones; the method was immunoSEQ multiplex PCR. The data hold 55,000 to 70,000 clones, with around nine tenths observed a single time. The donors were members of the roughly 120-subject validation cohort (separate from the approximately 670-subject first cohort). Sequenced: PBMCs. This TCR came from a woman aged 18-29 years in good health and CMV-seronegative. The chain links TRBV29-1 to TRBJ2-3; 8 bases agree with TRBD2. In nucleotides, the CDR3 is TGCAGCGTTGAATTTCTAGCGGGTTTCACAGATACGCAGTATTTT. Amino acid sequence: CSVEFLAGFTDTQYF.